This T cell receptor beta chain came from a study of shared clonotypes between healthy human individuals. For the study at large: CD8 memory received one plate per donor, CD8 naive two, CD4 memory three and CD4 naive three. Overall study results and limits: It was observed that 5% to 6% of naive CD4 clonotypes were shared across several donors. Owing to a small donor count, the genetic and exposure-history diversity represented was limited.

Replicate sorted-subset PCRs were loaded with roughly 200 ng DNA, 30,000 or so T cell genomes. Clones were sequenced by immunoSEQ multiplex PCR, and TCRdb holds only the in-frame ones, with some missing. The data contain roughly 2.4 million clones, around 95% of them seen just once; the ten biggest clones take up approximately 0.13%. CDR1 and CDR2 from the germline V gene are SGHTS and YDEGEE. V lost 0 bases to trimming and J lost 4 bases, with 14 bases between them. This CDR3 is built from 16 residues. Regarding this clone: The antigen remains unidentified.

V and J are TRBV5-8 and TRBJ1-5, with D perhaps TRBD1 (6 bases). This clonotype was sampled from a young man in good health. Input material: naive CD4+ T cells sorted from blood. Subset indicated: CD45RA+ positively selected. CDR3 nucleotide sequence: TGTGCCAGCAGCTTGGGAGAGGGGGTCAGGAATCAGCCCCAGCATTTT. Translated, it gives CASSLGEGVRNQPQHF.